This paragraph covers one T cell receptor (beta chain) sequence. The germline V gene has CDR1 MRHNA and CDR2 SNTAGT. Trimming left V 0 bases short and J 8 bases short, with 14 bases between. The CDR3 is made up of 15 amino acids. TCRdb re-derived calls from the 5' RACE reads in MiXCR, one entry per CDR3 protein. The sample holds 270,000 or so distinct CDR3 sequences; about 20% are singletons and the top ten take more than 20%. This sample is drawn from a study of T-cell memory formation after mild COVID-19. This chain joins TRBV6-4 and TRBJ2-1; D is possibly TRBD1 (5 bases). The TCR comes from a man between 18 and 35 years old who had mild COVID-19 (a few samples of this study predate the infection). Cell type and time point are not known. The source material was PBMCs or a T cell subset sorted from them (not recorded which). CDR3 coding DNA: TGTGCCAGCAGTGACTCGGCTGTTCAGGGCTATGAGCAGTTCTTC. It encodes CASSDSAVQGYEQFF.